This T cell receptor beta chain was identified in a study of shared clonotypes between healthy human individuals (dated by TCRdb to about 2020). Regarding the complete study: The cohort comprised a couple of women and a few men aged 18 to 49 years. For each donor, three plates each were used for CD4 naive and CD4 memory, two plates were used for CD8 naive, and one plate was used for CD8 memory. The study deeply sequenced blood TCR repertoires of five healthy adults to estimate repertoire size and the extent of clonotype sharing between individuals. Libraries were prepared and TCR repertoires were sequenced by different laboratories using diverse techniques, in order to increase sequencing depth and limit assay-specific biases. Per donor, leukapheresis produced somewhere between about 0.8 and 9 billion PBMCs.

The donors were healthy, HIV-negative adults who had no recently reported acute infections or vaccinations. Every donor was a Caucasian adult residing in Nashville, Tennessee, USA. CD4+ T cells were enriched through magnetic negative selection, after which naive cells were positively selected on CD45RA and the remaining negative fraction served as the memory subset. Blood was collected by leukapheresis, and PBMCs were isolated by Ficoll-Histopaque density gradient centrifugation and then cryopreserved in liquid nitrogen vapor phase. Purity and quantity of every magnetically sorted T cell population were checked by analytical flow cytometry. From each sorted fraction, genomic DNA was isolated and quantified by UV absorbance on a Nanodrop 2000c. Measured from the cysteine to the phenylalanine, the CDR3 is 17 residues long. The kept DNA is CDR3 alone, 51 bases in frame from the first base. Per the germline V gene, SGHDT is the CDR1 and YYEEEE is the CDR2. A distance of 18 bases separates the germline ends of V and J, which lose 1 base and 3 bases respectively.

Note on this clone: The antigen it binds to is not known. There are no base qualities to consult, and no much larger clone falls within one base.

Findings and caveats that apply to the study as a whole: Sampling was restricted to blood, and TCR repertoires in tissue are likely to differ from TCR repertoires in blood. The small number of donors limited the genetic and exposure-history diversity represented. Higher generation probabilities were observed for clonotypes shared by all four sorted-subset donors than for non-shared clonotypes. Across a handful of donors, approximately 4.9% of naive CD4, approximately 3.6% of naive CD8, approximately 2.5% of memory CD4, and under 0.45% of memory CD8 clonotypes were shared. Naive subsets generally had larger estimated clonotype richness than memory subsets. Pairwise subsampling led to the expectation that sequencing depth would affect the degree of clonotype sharing among donors. Rarefaction of sorted-subset datasets indicated incomplete sequencing despite the large sequencing depth.

Using the deep immunoSEQ assay, multiplex PCR amplified TCR CDR3 regions from genomic DNA. For each cell subset, the extracted genomic DNA was distributed evenly across all wells of several immunoSEQ 96-well plates, and each plate served as one replicate. For sorted subsets, each replicate PCR was loaded with approximately 200 ng genomic DNA, equivalent to about 30,000 T cell genomes. The purified libraries were quantified using a Qubit 3.0 fluorometer, sized with a Bioanalyzer 2100, and then quantified again using the KAPA Library Quantification kit. A separate single-read 150-cycle Illumina NextSeq 550 flow cell was used to sequence each immunoSEQ 96-well plate. Processing in the source paper ran as follows. The immunoSEQ output contained only junctional sequences without quality scores, so filtering could not match that applied to full-length reads. Sequences were annotated with PyIR, a Python wrapper for IgBLAST v1.9, and V/J genes and CDR3 were assigned using IMGT germline references. Reads were removed for weak V/J assignments (E-value above 1e-6), missing CDR3, stop codons, out-of-frame junctions, or ambiguous translated residues. V3J clonotypes were defined by identical inferred V gene, J gene, and CDR3 amino acid sequence. Percentage overlap between repertoires was computed as shared unique clonotypes divided by the size of the smaller repertoire. Repertoire richness was assessed with RTK rarefaction, the Chao1 estimator, and Recon v2.1 estimates of unobserved clonotypes. Generation probabilities were computed with OLGA for all TCRbeta clonotypes obtained by the gDNA method from several donors. The source is immuneACCESS, and TCRdb retained only in-frame sequences with V and J called. Part of the clones is not carried over; for the studies checked, unresolved V genes explain less than half of this, and the remainder is unexplained. D and trimming come from the DNA, and the V and J calls and clone size come from that table. The sample contains about 2.4 million clones, roughly 93% of them found a single time. Together, the top ten hold about 0.34% of the sample.

This receptor was identified in a man between 18 and 29 years old in good health. Some clones in this sample may be carry-over from other donors' samples. The receptor chain draws on TRBV5-6 and TRBJ2-3; the D region possibly corresponds to TRBD1 (5 bases align). Sequencing was done on a sample of naive CD4+ T cells from PBMCs. This specimen's cell subset or site label, interpreted: CD45RA+ positively selected. The CDR3 region reads CASSLSSRVIGTDTQYF. The DNA reads TGTGCCAGCAGCTTGAGTTCCAGGGTAATAGGAACAGATACGCAGTATTTT.